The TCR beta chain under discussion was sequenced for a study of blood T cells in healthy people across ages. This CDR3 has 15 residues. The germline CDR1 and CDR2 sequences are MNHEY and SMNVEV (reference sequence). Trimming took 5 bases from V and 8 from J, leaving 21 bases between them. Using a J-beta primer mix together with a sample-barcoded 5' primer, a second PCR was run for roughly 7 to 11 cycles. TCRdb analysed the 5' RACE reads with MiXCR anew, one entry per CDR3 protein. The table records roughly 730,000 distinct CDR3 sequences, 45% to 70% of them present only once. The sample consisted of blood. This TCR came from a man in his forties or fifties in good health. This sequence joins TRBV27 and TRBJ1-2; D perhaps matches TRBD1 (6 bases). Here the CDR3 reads CASSTPRGGEGGYTF. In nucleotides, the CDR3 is TGTGCCAGCAGTACCCCACGGGGGGGCGAAGGAGGCTACACCTTC.